The 30 T cell receptor beta chains presented below share a single source sample, sequenced in a study of blood T cells in healthy people across ages. The use of a sample-barcoded 5' primer and a J-beta primer mix characterized a second PCR of roughly 7 to 11 cycles. TCRdb reprocessed the 5' RACE reads via MiXCR and lists one record per CDR3 protein. The sample contains 600,000 to 650,000 distinct CDR3 sequences, 58% of which appear only once. The sample taken for sequencing was blood. The receptors here all came from a man between 60 and 75 years old in good health.

This sequence joins TRBV5-1 and TRBJ2-7; no reliable D call. The CDR3 consists of 13 residues. Trimming stripped 4 bases from V and 2 bases from J, with 10 bases between. Per germline, CDR1 SGHRS and CDR2 YFSETQ. The CDR3 loop is CASSEQTAYEQYF. The CDR3 nucleotides are TGCGCCAGCAGCGAACAGACCGCCTACGAGCAGTACTTC.

This clonotype appeared once. The chain employs TRBV20-1 and TRBJ2-5; 8 nucleotides match TRBD1. The end of the DNA aligns better with TRBJ2-7, so the J call may be wrong. Germline CDR1 DFQATT, CDR2 SNEGSKA (reference sequence). The CDR3 sequence is 15 residues long. The CDR3 here is CSAYDRGASPYEQYF. The CDR3 coding sequence is TGCAGTGCTTACGACAGGGGAGCATCTCCCTACGAGCAGTACTTC.

The gene calls are TRBV4-3 and TRBJ2-1, with 8 nucleotides matching TRBD2. With V trimmed by 0 bases and J by 11 bases, 15 bases remained unmatched. CDR3 length: 17 residues. The germline CDR1 and CDR2 sequences are LGHNA and YSLEER. The CDR3 DNA reads as TGCGCCAGCAGCCAAGATTGGCCGAGCGGGGGCACAGGAAAGCAGTTCTTC. Encoded protein: CASSQDWPSGGTGKQFF.

The genes are TRBV5-6 and TRBJ2-1, with TRBD1 identical over 10 bases. The CDR3 has 15 residues. V lost 4 bases and J lost 3; bases outside the gene matches: 4. Germline values: CDR1 SGHDT, CDR2 YYEEEE. CDR3 region: CASSGRDRGYNEQFF. CDR3 bases: TGTGCCAGCAGCGGCCGGGACAGGGGCTACAATGAGCAGTTCTTC.

This clonotype has just one count. The gene calls are TRBV5-1 and TRBJ2-1, with TRBD1 matching over 9 bases. The V segment lost 2 bases and the J segment 2 bases; nucleotides outside the gene matches: 5. The CDR3 loop spans 16 amino acids. The germline CDR1 and CDR2 sequences are SGHRS and YFSETQ. DNA for the CDR3: TGCGCCAGCAGCTTTCTGGGACAGGGAGCCTACAATGAGCAGTTCTTC. It yields the protein CASSFLGQGAYNEQFF. The full variable domain, its missing parts supplied by reference TRBV5-1 and TRBJ2-1, is KAGVTQTPRYLIKTRGQQVTLSCSPISGHRSVSWYQQTPGQGLQFLFEYFSETQRNKGNFPGRFSGRQFSNSRSEMNVSTLELGDSALYLCASSFLGQGAYNEQFFGPGTRLTVL.

The rearrangement joins TRBV5-1 to TRBJ2-7; 8 nucleotides match TRBD1. The DNA end is more similar to TRBJ2-5, so the J call may be wrong. CDR1 is SGHRS, CDR2 YFSETQ, per germline. The CDR3 is 16 residues long. As DNA, the CDR3 is TGCGCCAGCAGCTACGCGCCAGGGGGCAATTCGGAGACCCAGTACTTC. The encoded protein is CASSYAPGGNSETQYF.

This chain links TRBV28 with TRBJ1-4, with a weak D call TRBD1 (5 bases). The ends were cut back, 6 bases at V and 8 bases at J, with 19 bases in the middle. This CDR3 is built from 15 residues. Germline V gene data show CDR1 as MDHEN and CDR2 as SYDVKM. CDR3 nucleotides: TGTGCCAGCAGCCTACCAAACGGAGGGGAGGAAAAACTGTTTTTT. This codes for CASSLPNGGEEKLFF. Together with reference TRBV28 and TRBJ1-4, the CDR3 gives the full variable domain: DVKVTQSSRYLVKRTGEKVFLECVQDMDHENMFWYRQDPGLGLRLIYFSYDVKMKEKGDIPEGYSVSREKKERFSLILESASTNQTSMYLCASSLPNGGEEKLFFGSGTQLSVL.

The V and J genes are TRBV3-1 and TRBJ2-5; 8 bases are a match to TRBD1. The germline gives CDR1 LGHDT, CDR2 YNNKEL (reference sequence). V lost 5 bases, J lost 5 bases, and 7 bases stayed unmatched. This CDR3 is 14 amino acids long. The CDR3 spells CASSSQGDSETQYF. DNA of the CDR3: TGTGCCAGCAGCTCACAGGGGGACTCGGAGACCCAGTACTTC.

This sequence joins TRBV10-3 and TRBJ2-7, with TRBD1 identical over 8 bases. In germline, CDR1 is ENHRY, CDR2 SYGVKD. The CDR3 covers 17 residues. V lost 5 bases to trimming and J lost 6 bases; unmatched junction nucleotides: 18. CDR3 DNA: TGTGCCATCAGTCCAAGCGGTCCCGGGACAGGTACTGGCGAGCAGTACTTC. Protein: CAISPSGPGTGTGEQYF.

V gene TRBV10-3 combines with J gene TRBJ2-7, with D possibly matching TRBD1 (5 bases). The V and J ends lost 0 bases and 2 bases respectively, with 5 bases between them. CDR1 is ENHRY and CDR2 is SYGVKD in the germline V gene. This CDR3 region has 13 residues. In DNA, the CDR3 is TGTGCCATCAGTGAGTCAGGGGCCTACGAGCAGTACTTC. The encoded protein is CAISESGAYEQYF.

This clonotype was seen only once. The chain has TRBV20-1 and TRBJ1-1; D call uncertain. Deletions cut 3 bases from V and 1 base from J, with 9 bases between. CDR3 length: 13 residues. The germline V gene has CDR1 DFQATT and CDR2 SNEGSKA (reference sequence). In DNA form, the CDR3 reads TGCAGTGCTAGGGCTGAGACGAACACTGAAGCTTTCTTT. It encodes CSARAETNTEAFF.

This clonotype came up a few times. The CDR3 bases are TGTGCCAGCAGCTCCACAATAGGCTCTGGACTAGCCGGCAATGAGCAGTTCTTC. The encoded protein is CASSSTIGSGLAGNEQFF. J is TRBJ2-1 and V is TRBV11-2; TRBD2 matches at 8 bases. The V segment lost 4 bases and the J segment 6 bases; nucleotides outside the gene matches: 17. The CDR3 sequence is 18 residues long. Germline loops: CDR1 SGHAT, CDR2 FQNNGV.

The V and J genes are TRBV4-1 and TRBJ2-7; D tentatively fits TRBD1 or TRBD2 (6 bases each). CDR1 and CDR2 from the germline V gene are MGHRA and YSYEKL. The V end was cut by 0 bases, the J end by 6 bases, with 21 bases between. The CDR3 length is 17 residues. CDR3 sequence (DNA): TGCGCCAGCAGCCAAGATCGGGTGGGGGGCCGCCGGCTCGAGCAGTACTTC. It yields the protein CASSQDRVGGRRLEQYF.

The rearrangement uses TRBV12-3 or TRBV12-4 and TRBJ2-5; 8 bases map to TRBD2. With V trimmed by 1 base and J by 1 base, 5 bases remained unmatched. CDR3 size: 16 residues. The CDR3 here is CASSLGGGGSQETQYF. The CDR3 DNA follows: TGTGCCAGCAGTTTAGGTGGCGGGGGGAGCCAAGAGACCCAGTACTTC.

J is TRBJ2-5 and V is TRBV28, with D possibly being TRBD1 or TRBD2 (5 bases each). Trimming stripped 3 bases from V and 2 bases from J, with 16 bases between. The CDR3 spans 16 residues. The V gene's germline CDR1 is MDHEN and CDR2 SYDVKM. The CDR3 DNA follows: TGTGCCAGCAGTTTCCCCATGCAGGGAGTACAAGAGACCCAGTACTTC. It specifies CASSFPMQGVQETQYF.

The DNA of the CDR3 is TGTGCCAGCTCACCGCTACAGGGGCTTGAGGGCTACACCTTC. Protein product: CASSPLQGLEGYTF. V usage is TRBV18 and J usage is TRBJ1-2; 7 positions agree with TRBD1. V lost 3 bases to trimming and J lost 8 bases; unmatched junction nucleotides: 9. In germline, CDR1 is KGHSH, CDR2 LQKENI. The length of the CDR3 is 14 residues.

This clonotype was counted a single time. Sequence at one end of the junction differs from germline and may be a read error. The chain couples TRBV28 to TRBJ2-1; 9 bases map to TRBD1. The length of the CDR3 is 15 residues. Germline CDR1 MDHEN, CDR2 SYDVKM. The CDR3 here is CASSVPGQGLHEQFF. The CDR3 bases are TGCGCCAGCAGCGTACCGGGACAGGGATTACATGAGCAGTTCTTC.

This rearrangement joins TRBV12-3 or TRBV12-4 to TRBJ2-5; TRBD2 matches at 7 bases. The CDR3 covers 15 residues. Germline trimming cut 6 bases from V and 7 bases from J; bases unmatched to any gene: 14. The CDR3 nucleotides read TGTGCCAGCAGCTCACCCCAGCGGGACGTTGGGACCCAGTACTTC. It yields the protein CASSSPQRDVGTQYF.

This clonotype was counted a few times. This chain joins TRBV20-1 and TRBJ2-3, with 11 bases lining up with TRBD2. CDR3 size: 15 residues. V was clipped by 2 bases and J by 3 bases; unmatched bases: 4. The germline V gene encodes CDR1 DFQATT and CDR2 SNEGSKA (reference sequence). The CDR3 protein is CSARRASGGTDTQYF. As DNA, the CDR3 is TGCAGTGCTAGAAGGGCTAGCGGGGGGACAGATACGCAGTATTTT.

This clonotype was observed a few times. V is TRBV2 and J is TRBJ1-1, with no clear D. V shed 2 bases and J shed 0 bases, with 1 base lying between them. This CDR3 contains 12 residues. Germline CDR1 reads SNHLY; CDR2 reads FYNNEI. The chain's CDR3 is CASSELNTEAFF. DNA of the CDR3: TGTGCCAGCAGTGAACTGAACACTGAAGCTTTCTTT.

CDR3 residues: CASSQDRSGEQYF. CDR3 coding DNA: TGTGCCAGCAGCCAAGACCGATCCGGAGAGCAGTACTTC. This chain joins TRBV3-1 and TRBJ2-7; D remains ambiguous. Per germline, CDR1 LGHDT and CDR2 YNNKEL (reference sequence). V dropped 0 bases and J dropped 7 bases, with 10 bases sitting between them. CDR3 length equals 13 residues.

This clonotype was seen only a few times. The chain couples TRBV29-1 to TRBJ2-3, with 7 bases fitting TRBD1. Per the germline V gene, CDR1 is SQVTM and CDR2 is ANQGSEA. The CDR3 covers 13 residues. The ends lost 7 bases at V and 2 bases at J; junction bases unmatched: 6. The CDR3 protein is CSGLQGSTDTQYF. DNA of the CDR3: TGCAGCGGCCTACAGGGGTCCACAGATACGCAGTATTTT.

The chain combines TRBV5-1 with TRBJ2-1; 8 bases map to TRBD1. CDR1 is SGHRS, CDR2 YFSETQ, per germline. Trimming at V came to 4 bases and at J to 5 bases, leaving 11 bases not matched to a gene. This CDR3 contains 16 residues. The CDR3 protein is CASSSRDRTSNNEQFF. DNA of the CDR3: TGCGCCAGCAGCAGTCGGGACAGGACAAGTAACAATGAGCAGTTCTTC.

This clonotype was seen a few times. This chain links TRBV19 with TRBJ1-5; 8 bases align to TRBD1. This CDR3 spans 17 amino acids. With V trimmed by 5 bases and J by 3 bases, 12 bases remained unmatched. Germline values: CDR1 LNHDA, CDR2 SQIVND (reference sequence). The CDR3 loop reads CASSGMATGANNQPQHF. For the CDR3, the DNA is TGTGCCAGTAGTGGCATGGCGACAGGGGCCAACAATCAGCCCCAGCATTTT.

This clonotype was detected only a few times. V usage is TRBV4-2 and J usage is TRBJ1-1, with D possibly being TRBD1 (5 bases). The V gene lost 3 bases and the J gene lost 5 bases, with 16 bases spanning the gap. This CDR3 is built from 15 residues. The germline V gene encodes CDR1 LGHNA and CDR2 YNFKEQ. The CDR3 sequence is CASSHYDQGGTEAFF. The CDR3 coding sequence is TGTGCCAGCAGCCATTACGACCAGGGAGGGACTGAAGCTTTCTTT.

This clonotype was detected only a few times. The chain has TRBV6-4 and TRBJ2-1, with D perhaps TRBD2 (5 bases). This CDR3 has 12 amino acids. In germline, CDR1 is MRHNA, CDR2 SNTAGT. Trimming shortened V by 2 bases and J by 12 bases, and 11 bases separated the two germline ends. In DNA form, the CDR3 reads TGTGCCAGCAGTGACCTCGGCGGGCCGCAGTTCTTC. It codes for CASSDLGGPQFF.

This rearrangement joins TRBV5-5 to TRBJ1-5; 9 bases match TRBD1. The CDR3 has 15 residues. From germline, CDR1 is SGHKS and CDR2 YYEKEE (reference sequence). V shed 4 bases and J 3 bases; nucleotides not matched to a gene: 5. The CDR3 is CASSRRQGVNQPQHF. Here the CDR3 DNA reads TGTGCCAGCAGCCGTAGACAGGGGGTCAATCAGCCCCAGCATTTT.

With respect to this clonotype: A much more abundant neighbour one base away suggests this may be a read error. This chain connects TRBV6-1 to TRBJ1-2, with D unresolved. The CDR3 spans 18 residues. The V gene's germline CDR1 is MNHNS and CDR2 SASEGT. V was cut by 1 base and J by 4 bases, with 22 bases left in between. The CDR3 protein is CASSEVMWGIGSSYGYTF. In DNA form, the CDR3 reads TGTGCCAGCAGTGAAGTAATGTGGGGAATTGGTTCGAGCTATGGCTACACCTTC.

This clonotype was detected only a few times. The rearrangement uses TRBV5-5 and TRBJ2-3, with unresolved D. Per the germline V gene, CDR1 is SGHKS and CDR2 is YYEKEE (reference sequence). The V end lost 2 bases, the J end lost 2 bases, and 12 bases lay between the germline ends. The CDR3 consists of 15 residues. The CDR3: CASSFQWYDTDTQYF. CDR3 in DNA: TGTGCCAGCAGCTTCCAGTGGTATGACACAGATACGCAGTATTTT.

The chain links TRBV15 to TRBJ2-6, with 12 bases that match TRBD1. Looked up from germline, CDR1 is LNHNV and CDR2 is YYDKDF (reference sequence). The CDR3 is made up of 19 amino acids. With V trimmed by 0 bases and J by 5 bases, 8 bases remained unmatched. In nucleotides, the CDR3 is TGTGCCACCAGCAGAGAGGGGACAGGGGGCCCTTTTCGGGCCAACGTCCTGACTTTC. Translated: CATSREGTGGPFRANVLTF.